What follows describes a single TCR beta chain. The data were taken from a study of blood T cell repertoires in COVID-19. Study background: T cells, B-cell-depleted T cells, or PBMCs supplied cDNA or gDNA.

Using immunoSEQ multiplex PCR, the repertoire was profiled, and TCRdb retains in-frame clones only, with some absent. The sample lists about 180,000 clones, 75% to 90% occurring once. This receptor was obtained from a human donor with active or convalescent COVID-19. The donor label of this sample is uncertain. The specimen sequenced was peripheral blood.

DNA of the CDR3: TGTGCCAGCAGCGCCGGACTAGCGGCCTACGAGCAGTACTTC. Encoded protein: CASSAGLAAYEQYF. The chain carries TRBV28 and TRBJ2-7; TRBD2 matches 10 bases. Germline CDR1 MDHEN, CDR2 SYDVKM. Trimming took 6 bases from V and 2 from J; bases not matched to a gene: 4. The CDR3 loop spans 14 amino acids.